These T cell receptor beta chains were read from a single sample in a study of T cells in Graves' hyperthyroidism and ophthalmopathy. TCRdb passed the multiplex PCR reads through MiXCR, listing each CDR3 protein once. The table records around 570,000 distinct CDR3 sequences, 20% of them present only once. The sample was blood. The receptors were gathered from a man aged 35-49 years with Graves' ophthalmopathy. The CDR3 runs from the conserved cysteine through the conserved F or W. D genes are given only for firm matches. Expanded clones get a size class; other rows say once, few or many, or leave the size out.

D gene | J gene | V gene | clone size | CDR3 DNA | CDR3 protein
- | TRBJ1-5 | TRBV19 | - | TGTGCCAGTAGTATGAGGGTAGCGAGCAATCAGCCCCAGCATTTT | CASSMRVASNQPQHF
- | TRBJ2-1 | TRBV5-1 | few | TGCGCCAGCAGCTCCCCTCGGGGTGGGGCCTACAATGAGCAGTTCTTC | CASSSPRGGAYNEQFF
TRBD1 | TRBJ2-2 | TRBV12-3/TRBV12-4 | - | TGTGCCAGCAGTGACGACAGGGATCACACCGGGGAGCTGTTTTTT | CASSDDRDHTGELFF
- | TRBJ1-4 | TRBV7-9 | - | TGTGCCAGCTCGACTCCCGGCGGCCGGAAAGAAAAACTGTTTTTT | CASSTPGGRKEKLFF
- | TRBJ2-1 | TRBV7-3 | - | TGTGCCAGCAGCTTACTAGCGAACCACGAGCAGTTCTTC | CASSLLANHEQFF
- | TRBJ1-6 | TRBV18 | few | TGTGCCAGCTCACCAAGTCAGGGGTATAATAATTCACCCCTCCACTTT | CASSPSQGYNNSPLHF
TRBD1 | TRBJ2-7 | TRBV20-1 | - | TGCAGTGCTTCACCCGGGACAGGGGTCAGTGAGCAGTACTTC | CSASPGTGVSEQYF
- | TRBJ2-5 | TRBV5-5 | many | TGTGCCAGCAGCTTAGCCCTGCAAGAGACCCAGTACTTC | CASSLALQETQYF
- | TRBJ2-7 | TRBV10-2 | many | TGCGCCAGCAAGCTCGGGATCCATTCCTACGAGCAGTACTTC | CASKLGIHSYEQYF
TRBD1 | TRBJ2-2 | TRBV29-1 | - | TGCAGCGTTGATACTGGGACAGGGCTCACCGGGGAGCTGTTTTTT | CSVDTGTGLTGELFF
- | TRBJ1-3 | TRBV6-1 | - | TGTGCCAGCATCCTACAGTTCTCTGGAAACACCATATATTTT | CASILQFSGNTIYF
- | TRBJ1-2 | TRBV18 | - | TGTGCCAGCTCACCAATACCCACAGGAACGTATGGCTACACCTTC | CASSPIPTGTYGYTF
- | TRBJ2-7 | TRBV12-3/TRBV12-4 | few | TGTGCCAGCAGTTTGTTGGGGGGCAGCGAGCAGTACTTC | CASSLLGGSEQYF
- | TRBJ2-5 | TRBV7-2 | - | TGTGCCAGCAGCTTAGGGGGTGGTAAAGCGACCCAGTACTTC | CASSLGGGKATQYF
- | TRBJ1-6 | TRBV7-9 | few | TGTGCCAGCAGCTTTTCGAGGACAACAAATTCACCCCTCCACTTT | CASSFSRTTNSPLHF
TRBD1 | TRBJ2-5 | TRBV6-1 | many | TGTGCCAGCAGTTACGGGACAGGGTCCTTCGGAGAGACCCAGTACTTC | CASSYGTGSFGETQYF
TRBD1 | TRBJ1-2 | TRBV27 | - | TGTGCCAGCAGTTTATCGGGGAGGGGGCGCAGGGGCTACACCTTC | CASSLSGRGRRGYTF
- | TRBJ1-3 | TRBV3-1 | - | TGTGCCAGCAGCGCCCGGACCGGGAACTCTGGAAACACCATATATTTT | CASSARTGNSGNTIYF
- | TRBJ2-3 | TRBV2 | many | TGTGCCAGCAGTGATCAGTTAGATACGCAGTATTTT | CASSDQLDTQYF
- | TRBJ2-7 | TRBV9 | - | TGTGCCAGCAGCCCCAGAGCAGCGACTTCCTACGAGCAGTACTTC | CASSPRAATSYEQYF
- | TRBJ2-2 | TRBV20-1 | many | TGCAGTGCTAGGTTCAGGGCGGACACCGGGGAGCTGTTTTTT | CSARFRADTGELFF
- | TRBJ1-1 | TRBV5-1 | - | TGCGCCAGCAGCCTATCAGGAAATAGCCCGAACACTGAAGCTTTCTTT | CASSLSGNSPNTEAFF
TRBD1 | TRBJ2-7 | TRBV27 | many | TGTGCCAGCAGCCCTGGACAGGAATTGTTCGAGCAGTACTTC | CASSPGQELFEQYF
- | TRBJ1-3 | TRBV20-1 | few | TGCAGTGTATCAGAATTTGGAAACACCATATATTTT | CSVSEFGNTIYF
- | TRBJ2-3 | TRBV6-1 | - | TGTGCCAGCAGTGAAGCTAGCACAGATACGCAGTATTTT | CASSEASTDTQYF
- | TRBJ1-6 | TRBV11-2 | - | TGTGCCAGCAGCTTGCGAATGCCAAGTCGGCAGGGAGGTTCACCCCTCCACTTT | CASSLRMPSRQGGSPLHF
- | TRBJ2-2 | TRBV10-3 | - | TGTGCCATCAGGGACTTCCGCCGGGACACCGGGGAGCTGTTTTTT | CAIRDFRRDTGELFF
- | TRBJ1-2 | TRBV7-2 | - | TGTGCCAGCAGCTTAAAAGGGAAATGGGCCTATGGCTACACCTTC | CASSLKGKWAYGYTF
- | TRBJ2-1 | TRBV6-1 | few | TGTGCCAGCAGTGAAATGGCGGGGAGCTCCTACAATGAGCAGTTCTTC | CASSEMAGSSYNEQFF
- | TRBJ2-1 | TRBV7-2 | many | TGTGCCAGCAGCGTAGAGGGGGAATCCTACAATGAGCAGTTCTTC | CASSVEGESYNEQFF
- | TRBJ1-2 | TRBV7-9 | few | TGTGCCAGCAGCCCCAGACAGCTCTATGGCTACACCTTC | CASSPRQLYGYTF
TRBD2 | TRBJ2-1 | TRBV5-1 | many | TGCGCCAGCAGCTTGGCCGGGACTAGCGGGGGGCCCCCTCTCGGGAGGAATGAGCAGTTCTTC | CASSLAGTSGGPPLGRNEQFF
TRBD2 | TRBJ2-7 | TRBV3-1 | many | TGTGCCAGCAGCCAAGATGGGACTACCCGCGAGCAGTACTTC | CASSQDGTTREQYF
TRBD2 | TRBJ2-3 | TRBV2 | - | TGTGCCAGCAGTGGGGGAGGGTCCATAAGGCAGCAGTATTTT | CASSGGGSIRQQYF
TRBD2 | TRBJ2-3 | TRBV7-6 | - | TGTGCCAGCAGCTTAGGGGCTAGCGGGAGGGCCGTGCAGTATTTT | CASSLGASGRAVQYF
- | TRBJ1-4 | TRBV2 | - | TGTGCCCGACTACAAGGTGAAAAACTGTTTTTT | CARLQGEKLFF
TRBD2 | TRBJ2-5 | TRBV27 | - | TGTGCCAGCGGGGGGACTAGCGGGAGGCTAGAGACCCAGTACTTC | CASGGTSGRLETQYF
- | TRBJ2-5 | TRBV11-2 | few | TGTGCCAGCGGATACCCCCCTACCGGGACTACCCAGTACTTC | CASGYPPTGTTQYF
- | TRBJ1-2 | TRBV10-3 | many | TGTGCCATCAGTGACCCGGGCGTCAGCAGCTATGGCTACACCTTC | CAISDPGVSSYGYTF
- | TRBJ2-7 | TRBV11-2 | many | TGTGCCAGCAGCTTAGGGGGTGTATACGAGCAGTACTTC | CASSLGGVYEQYF
- | TRBJ2-7 | TRBV2 | many | TGTGCCAGCAGGCTCGACGGCCTCTCCTACGAGCAGTACTTC | CASRLDGLSYEQYF
- | TRBJ1-5 | TRBV2 | few | TGTGCCAGCAGGCGGCTTCATAGCAATCAGCCCCAGCATTTT | CASRRLHSNQPQHF
- | TRBJ2-1 | TRBV30 | - | TGTGCCTGGAGTGTAGGCCCTTACAATGAGCAGTTCTTC | CAWSVGPYNEQFF
TRBD2 | TRBJ2-7 | TRBV9 | - | TGTGCCAGCAGCGCCTCGGGGGGAGATGGCGCCGAGCAGTACTTC | CASSASGGDGAEQYF
- | TRBJ2-7 | TRBV13 | - | TGTGCCAGCGGGAGGCAGGGGCTGAACGAGCAGTACTTC | CASGRQGLNEQYF
- | TRBJ2-3 | TRBV5-1 | - | TGCGCCAGCAGCTTGGTGCGGCAGGGGATCACAGATACGCAGTATTTT | CASSLVRQGITDTQYF
TRBD1 | TRBJ1-2 | TRBV2 | - | TGTGCCAGCAGTCCGGGACAGCAAAACTATGGCTACACCTTC | CASSPGQQNYGYTF
TRBD1 | TRBJ1-6 | TRBV6-1 | few | TGTGCCAGCAGTAAGGGACAGACCTATTCACCCCTCCACTTT | CASSKGQTYSPLHF
- | TRBJ2-7 | TRBV18 | few | TGTGCCAGCTCACCGCTCAGCAGGGGGGTCTACGAGCAGTACTTC | CASSPLSRGVYEQYF
TRBD2 | TRBJ2-1 | TRBV9 | - | TGTGCCAGCAGCGGGACTAGTATCTCCTACAATGAGCAGTTCTTC | CASSGTSISYNEQFF
TRBD1 | TRBJ2-3 | TRBV18 | many | TGTGCCAGCTCACCACTCTCGACAGGGTATACAGATACGCAGTATTTT | CASSPLSTGYTDTQYF